The rows below give T cell receptor beta chains drawn from one sample of a study of T cell repertoires in cytomegalovirus infection. Which antigens these TCRs recognize remains unknown. TCRdb ran MiXCR on the reads and lists one entry per CDR3 protein. This table has about 140,000 distinct CDR3 sequences, over 25% appearing once. The sample consisted of CD8+ T cells from cultured PBMCs, taken from culture after CMV antigen stimulation. These TCRs come from a human donor in good health (CMV status not recorded). Some clones in this sample may be carry-over from other donors' samples. Both conserved end residues are part of each CDR3. Fields, in order: J gene, V gene, D gene, clone size, CDR3 protein, CDR3 DNA. D genes are given only for firm matches. Clone size is shown for a subset of rows, as once, few, many or a class of expanded clone.

j_call: TRBJ1-2
v_call: TRBV7-9
d_call: TRBD1
clone_size: few
cdr3_aa: CASSYLPDRSNYGYTF
cdr3_nt: TGTGCCAGCAGCTACCTTCCGGACAGGTCTAACTATGGCTACACCTTC

j_call: TRBJ2-1
v_call: TRBV6-5
d_call: .
clone_size: .
cdr3_aa: CASSYSVRNEQFF
cdr3_nt: TGTGCCAGCAGTTACTCGGTCCGTAATGAGCAGTTCTTC

j_call: TRBJ2-1
v_call: TRBV27
d_call: .
clone_size: .
cdr3_aa: CASSPTYTGREQFF
cdr3_nt: TGTGCCAGCAGTCCGACCTATACGGGCCGTGAGCAGTTCTTC

j_call: TRBJ2-2
v_call: TRBV28
d_call: .
clone_size: few
cdr3_aa: CASSLGTVTNTGELFF
cdr3_nt: TGTGCCAGCAGTTTGGGGACCGTAACCAACACCGGGGAGCTGTTTTTT

j_call: TRBJ2-7
v_call: TRBV20-1
d_call: TRBD2
clone_size: .
cdr3_aa: CSANVGLAGYEQYF
cdr3_nt: TGCAGTGCTAACGTTGGACTAGCGGGCTACGAGCAGTACTTC

j_call: TRBJ2-7
v_call: TRBV27
d_call: .
clone_size: .
cdr3_aa: CASSTTGWSSYEQYF
cdr3_nt: TGTGCCAGCAGCACCACAGGGTGGTCGTCCTACGAGCAGTACTTC

j_call: TRBJ2-7
v_call: TRBV2
d_call: .
clone_size: .
cdr3_aa: CASSGTVAYF
cdr3_nt: TGTGCCAGCAGTGGGACAGTCGCGTACTTC

j_call: TRBJ1-5
v_call: TRBV6-2/TRBV6-3
d_call: .
clone_size: .
cdr3_aa: CASSWEGGSNQPQHF
cdr3_nt: TGTGCCAGCAGTTGGGAGGGTGGGAGCAATCAGCCCCAGCATTTT

j_call: TRBJ2-1
v_call: TRBV7-2
d_call: .
clone_size: many
cdr3_aa: CASSLGGGLYNEQFF
cdr3_nt: TGTGCCAGCAGCTTAGGTGGGGGGCTCTACAATGAGCAGTTCTTC

j_call: TRBJ2-1
v_call: TRBV6-1
d_call: TRBD2
clone_size: many
cdr3_aa: CASRPLRGAHNEQFF
cdr3_nt: TGTGCCAGCAGGCCATTGCGGGGGGCCCACAATGAGCAGTTCTTC

j_call: TRBJ2-2
v_call: TRBV28
d_call: TRBD2
clone_size: .
cdr3_aa: CASSSPKETSGDPDGELFF
cdr3_nt: TGTGCCAGCAGTTCGCCAAAAGAGACTAGCGGGGACCCCGACGGGGAGCTGTTTTTT

j_call: TRBJ2-7
v_call: TRBV5-1
d_call: TRBD1
clone_size: few
cdr3_aa: CASSPFPGQIEQYF
cdr3_nt: TGCGCCAGCAGCCCCTTTCCGGGACAGATCGAGCAGTACTTC

j_call: TRBJ1-1
v_call: TRBV7-2
d_call: .
clone_size: .
cdr3_aa: CASSFTGSNTEAFF
cdr3_nt: TGTGCCAGCAGCTTTACGGGGTCGAACACTGAAGCTTTCTTT

j_call: TRBJ2-1
v_call: TRBV25-1
d_call: .
clone_size: once
cdr3_aa: CASSEYGGWNEQFF
cdr3_nt: TGTGCCAGCAGTGAATATGGGGGCTGGAATGAGCAGTTCTTC

j_call: TRBJ1-4
v_call: TRBV5-6
d_call: .
clone_size: .
cdr3_aa: CASSLASTGNEKLFF
cdr3_nt: TGTGCCAGCAGCTTGGCCTCTACCGGAAACGAAAAACTGTTTTTT

j_call: TRBJ2-1
v_call: TRBV27
d_call: .
clone_size: few
cdr3_aa: CASSQTRNEQFF
cdr3_nt: TGTGCCAGCAGTCAGACTAGGAATGAGCAGTTCTTC

j_call: TRBJ1-1
v_call: TRBV7-8
d_call: TRBD1
clone_size: many
cdr3_aa: CASSLARTGGTEAFF
cdr3_nt: TGTGCCAGCAGCTTAGCTAGGACAGGGGGGACTGAAGCTTTCTTT

j_call: TRBJ1-4
v_call: TRBV7-2
d_call: .
clone_size: few
cdr3_aa: CASSVRGGSEKLFF
cdr3_nt: TGTGCCAGCAGCGTCCGGGGGGGCAGTGAAAAACTGTTTTTT

j_call: TRBJ1-1
v_call: TRBV6-5
d_call: .
clone_size: .
cdr3_aa: CASSFTWGSGVEAFF
cdr3_nt: TGTGCCAGCAGTTTTACTTGGGGATCCGGGGTGGAGGCTTTCTTT

j_call: TRBJ2-1
v_call: TRBV24-1
d_call: .
clone_size: .
cdr3_aa: CATSDLGPDNEQFF
cdr3_nt: TGTGCCACCAGTGATTTAGGGCCCGACAATGAGCAGTTCTTC

j_call: TRBJ2-7
v_call: TRBV19
d_call: TRBD1
clone_size: .
cdr3_aa: CASSTFEGQGAYEQYF
cdr3_nt: TGTGCCAGTAGTACCTTTGAGGGACAGGGGGCCTACGAGCAGTACTTC

j_call: TRBJ2-3
v_call: TRBV19
d_call: .
clone_size: .
cdr3_aa: CASIDTSTDTQYF
cdr3_nt: TGTGCCAGTATAGACACCAGCACAGATACGCAGTATTTT

j_call: TRBJ2-1
v_call: TRBV6-5
d_call: .
clone_size: .
cdr3_aa: CASSWGRDYNEQFF
cdr3_nt: TGTGCCAGCAGTTGGGGACGTGACTACAATGAGCAGTTCTTC

j_call: TRBJ1-1
v_call: TRBV4-2
d_call: .
clone_size: many
cdr3_aa: CASSHGGGMNTEAFF
cdr3_nt: TGTGCCAGCAGCCACGGGGGGGGAATGAACACTGAAGCTTTCTTT

j_call: TRBJ1-1
v_call: TRBV6-1
d_call: .
clone_size: .
cdr3_aa: CASSEVPNTEAFF
cdr3_nt: TGTGCCAGCAGTGAAGTCCCGAACACTGAAGCTTTCTTT

j_call: TRBJ2-2
v_call: TRBV7-2
d_call: .
clone_size: once
cdr3_aa: CASRRLAPGKLFF
cdr3_nt: TGTGCCAGCAGGCGCCTAGCGCCCGGGAAGCTGTTTTTT

j_call: TRBJ2-5
v_call: TRBV12-3/TRBV12-4
d_call: .
clone_size: few
cdr3_aa: CASSLVVAGETQYF
cdr3_nt: TGTGCCAGCAGTTTAGTGGTAGCAGGGGAGACCCAGTACTTC

j_call: TRBJ2-2
v_call: TRBV11-2
d_call: .
clone_size: .
cdr3_aa: CASSFVELKNTGELFF
cdr3_nt: TGTGCCAGCAGCTTTGTAGAACTGAAGAACACCGGGGAGCTGTTTTTT

j_call: TRBJ2-7
v_call: TRBV5-4
d_call: .
clone_size: .
cdr3_aa: CASSLIVRPYEQYF
cdr3_nt: TGTGCCAGCAGCTTGATCGTTAGGCCCTACGAGCAGTACTTC

j_call: TRBJ2-5
v_call: TRBV7-3
d_call: .
clone_size: few
cdr3_aa: CASSLEGWWGTQYF
cdr3_nt: TGTGCCAGCAGCTTAGAAGGCTGGTGGGGGACCCAGTACTTC

j_call: TRBJ2-3
v_call: TRBV28
d_call: .
clone_size: few
cdr3_aa: CASSLYSELTDTQYF
cdr3_nt: TGTGCCAGCAGTTTATATAGCGAATTAACAGATACGCAGTATTTT

j_call: TRBJ1-1
v_call: TRBV11-3
d_call: .
clone_size: .
cdr3_aa: CASSSTGTNGNTEAFF
cdr3_nt: TGTGCCAGCAGCTCCACGGGGACAAATGGGAACACTGAAGCTTTCTTT

j_call: TRBJ2-4
v_call: TRBV7-9
d_call: TRBD1
clone_size: .
cdr3_aa: CASSLGGQGDIQYF
cdr3_nt: TGTGCCAGCAGCTTAGGCGGACAGGGAGACATTCAGTACTTC

j_call: TRBJ2-5
v_call: TRBV12-3/TRBV12-4
d_call: TRBD2
clone_size: .
cdr3_aa: CASSSPLAGGPKTQYF
cdr3_nt: TGTGCCAGCAGTTCCCCACTAGCGGGGGGACCAAAGACCCAGTACTTC

j_call: TRBJ2-7
v_call: TRBV6-1
d_call: .
clone_size: many
cdr3_aa: CASIARGQNLYEQYF
cdr3_nt: TGTGCCAGCATTGCAAGAGGACAGAACCTCTACGAGCAGTACTTC

j_call: TRBJ2-7
v_call: TRBV19
d_call: .
clone_size: few
cdr3_aa: CASSIGRGGYEQYF
cdr3_nt: TGTGCCAGTAGTATAGGCAGGGGCGGCTACGAGCAGTACTTC

j_call: TRBJ2-1
v_call: TRBV19
d_call: TRBD1
clone_size: few
cdr3_aa: CASSPGDRVYNEQFF
cdr3_nt: TGTGCCAGTAGTCCAGGGGACAGGGTGTACAATGAGCAGTTCTTC

j_call: TRBJ2-1
v_call: TRBV10-3
d_call: .
clone_size: few
cdr3_aa: CAISEGPPPGSSYNEQFF
cdr3_nt: TGTGCCATCAGTGAGGGTCCCCCCCCCGGGAGCTCCTACAATGAGCAGTTCTTC

j_call: TRBJ2-2
v_call: TRBV5-6
d_call: .
clone_size: few
cdr3_aa: CASSLPPGSNTGELFF
cdr3_nt: TGTGCCAGCAGCTTACCACCAGGGTCGAACACCGGGGAGCTGTTTTTT

j_call: TRBJ2-3
v_call: TRBV6-5
d_call: TRBD2
clone_size: .
cdr3_aa: CATRLAGSYLSTDTQYF
cdr3_nt: TGTGCCACCCGTCTAGCGGGGTCCTATTTGAGCACAGATACGCAGTATTTT

j_call: TRBJ2-2
v_call: TRBV4-1
d_call: .
clone_size: .
cdr3_aa: CASSPTSLVGELFF
cdr3_nt: TGCGCCAGCAGCCCTACTAGCTTGGTCGGGGAGCTGTTTTTT

j_call: TRBJ1-1
v_call: TRBV7-9
d_call: .
clone_size: .
cdr3_aa: CASRAWTINTEAFF
cdr3_nt: TGTGCCAGCCGCGCCTGGACTATAAACACTGAAGCTTTCTTT

j_call: TRBJ2-1
v_call: TRBV6-2/TRBV6-3
d_call: TRBD1
clone_size: .
cdr3_aa: CASSWDRVYEQFF
cdr3_nt: TGTGCCAGCAGTTGGGACAGGGTTTATGAGCAGTTCTTC

j_call: TRBJ1-5
v_call: TRBV28
d_call: TRBD1
clone_size: few
cdr3_aa: CASSLEWDSKNQPQHF
cdr3_nt: TGTGCCAGCAGTTTAGAGTGGGACAGCAAAAATCAGCCCCAGCATTTT

j_call: TRBJ2-7
v_call: TRBV7-9
d_call: TRBD1
clone_size: few
cdr3_aa: CASSSGTGRYEQYF
cdr3_nt: TGTGCCAGCAGCTCCGGGACAGGCCGATACGAGCAGTACTTC

j_call: TRBJ1-6
v_call: TRBV7-3
d_call: .
clone_size: .
cdr3_aa: CASSLGGTSPLHF
cdr3_nt: TGTGCCAGCAGCTTAGGAGGGACTTCACCCCTCCACTTT

j_call: TRBJ1-5
v_call: TRBV6-5
d_call: TRBD1
clone_size: few
cdr3_aa: CASSKGPGGPSNQPQHF
cdr3_nt: TGTGCCAGCTCCAAGGGGCCAGGGGGACCCAGCAATCAGCCCCAGCATTTT

j_call: TRBJ1-1
v_call: TRBV10-3
d_call: .
clone_size: .
cdr3_aa: CAISEFYRANTEAFF
cdr3_nt: TGTGCCATCAGTGAGTTCTACAGGGCGAACACTGAAGCTTTCTTT

j_call: TRBJ1-5
v_call: TRBV4-1
d_call: .
clone_size: many
cdr3_aa: CASSQDPDSYQPQHF
cdr3_nt: TGCGCCAGCAGCCAAGATCCGGACAGTTATCAGCCCCAGCATTTT

j_call: TRBJ1-1
v_call: TRBV7-6
d_call: TRBD1
clone_size: few
cdr3_aa: CASSRTGSAEAFF
cdr3_nt: TGTGCCAGCAGCCGGACAGGGTCGGCTGAAGCTTTCTTT

j_call: TRBJ1-2
v_call: TRBV7-3
d_call: .
clone_size: many
cdr3_aa: CASSLNLGTAHGYTF
cdr3_nt: TGTGCCAGCAGCTTAAATCTAGGGACTGCGCATGGCTACACCTTC

j_call: TRBJ1-5
v_call: TRBV7-8
d_call: TRBD1
clone_size: many
cdr3_aa: CASTQGGGQPQHF
cdr3_nt: TGTGCCAGCACACAGGGGGGAGGACAGCCCCAGCATTTT

j_call: TRBJ2-2
v_call: TRBV5-6
d_call: .
clone_size: .
cdr3_aa: CASSLSLSIGELFF
cdr3_nt: TGTGCCAGCAGCTTGAGCCTTTCCATCGGGGAGCTGTTTTTT

j_call: TRBJ1-1
v_call: TRBV6-1
d_call: .
clone_size: .
cdr3_aa: CASSSTGSAEAFF
cdr3_nt: TGTGCCAGCAGTTCAACAGGGTCGGCTGAAGCTTTCTTT

j_call: TRBJ1-4
v_call: TRBV28
d_call: TRBD1
clone_size: many
cdr3_aa: CASSLTGSTNEKLFF
cdr3_nt: TGTGCCAGCAGTCTGACAGGGTCCACTAATGAAAAACTGTTTTTT

j_call: TRBJ1-5
v_call: TRBV12-3/TRBV12-4
d_call: TRBD1
clone_size: .
cdr3_aa: CASSAQGYGQPQHF
cdr3_nt: TGTGCCAGCAGTGCACAGGGGTATGGTCAGCCCCAGCATTTT

j_call: TRBJ1-2
v_call: TRBV27
d_call: .
clone_size: .
cdr3_aa: CASSFHRDNYGYTF
cdr3_nt: TGTGCCAGCAGTTTCCACAGGGACAACTATGGCTACACCTTC

j_call: TRBJ2-1
v_call: TRBV5-6
d_call: TRBD1
clone_size: few
cdr3_aa: CASSLWTGITYNEQFF
cdr3_nt: TGTGCCAGCAGCTTATGGACAGGAATTACCTACAATGAGCAGTTCTTC